The entry that follows covers one T cell receptor beta chain sequence. Its specificity is unknown. Before any sequencing was done, the ViraFEST assay used viral peptide pools to expand antigen-specific CD4+ T cells. On day 10 of culture, CD4+ T cells were separated out. In the vaccine recipients, nucleocapsid antibodies were negative and there was no prior SARS-CoV-2 infection. Produced via immunoSEQ multiplex PCR; TCRdb's table is partial and in-frame only. The sample includes around 21,000 clones, almost 70% of them seen just once. The CDR3 length is 22 residues. Germline CDR1 MGHRA, CDR2 YSYEKL. J lost 7 bases, V lost 0 bases, and 22 bases had no gene match. This sample was included in a study of vaccination effects on CD4 cells after COVID-19.

This sample comprised CD4+ T cells from PBMCs cultured with HCoV-NL63 spike peptides, obtained before COVID-19 vaccination. This clonotype was sampled from a human donor who received a COVID-19 vaccine. V usage is TRBV4-1 and J usage is TRBJ2-1; 12 positions agree with TRBD2. The CDR3 protein is CASSQDRGRLYRLAGEGNEQFF. The DNA of the CDR3 is TGCGCCAGCAGCCAAGATCGAGGCAGGTTATACCGACTAGCGGGAGAGGGGAATGAGCAGTTCTTC.